This T cell receptor (beta chain) was sequenced in a study of regulatory T cells in long-lasting Graves disease. The overall study: By definition, persistent Graves' disease involved antithyroid drugs for over 5 years alongside positive TSH receptor antibodies. Notes on the study in general: Patients with persistent Graves' had lower TCR diversity than newly diagnosed patients. Persistent disease was characterized by preferential usage of TRBV28, TRBJ1-2 and TRBJ2-5.

Time point reported: persistent/refractory GD, antithyroid drugs over 5 years with positive TRAb. Isolated PBMC RNA provided the starting material for the TCR library. American Thyroid Association guidelines served as the basis for diagnosing Graves' disease. Ten or more counts support this clonotype. Its target is not known. Building of the TCR beta libraries involved iRepertoire HTBI primers and Arm-PCR of CDR3 regions. MiXCR, run by TCRdb on the multiplex PCR reads, gives a single entry per CDR3 protein. Seen here are about 400,000 distinct CDR3 sequences, 20% to 25% observed once, and the top ten hold more than 20%. Germline values: CDR1 MNHGY, CDR2 SVAAGI. Trimming cost V 3 bases and J 6 bases; bases outside gene matches: 14. The CDR3 covers 16 residues.

The sequenced sample was peripheral blood mononuclear cells (PBMCs), obtained when the disease was refractory, from a patient treated with antithyroid drugs. The chain has TRBV6-9 and TRBJ2-7, with 7 positions matching TRBD2. The receptor was derived from a female donor with Graves disease. This CDR3 is CASSYSGREKVGEQYF. As DNA, the CDR3 is TGTGCCAGCAGTTACTCCGGGCGGGAGAAGGTCGGCGAGCAGTACTTC.